This T cell receptor (beta chain) was recorded in a study of cytomegalovirus exposure and HLA in healthy donors. Study conclusions and caveats: Later genetic work tied a missense DCLRE1C variant to beta-chain V and J trimming. On later analysis, the bulk of CMV-associated TCR beta chains appeared to be HLA-restricted.

Comment on this clone: Antigen: not known.

This PCR relied on a set of 60 Vbeta primers and 13 Jbeta primers. Here immunoSEQ multiplex PCR was the method, and the copy in TCRdb shows in-frame clones only, minus some. The data hold tens of thousands of clones, with under 85% observed a single time. Deletions cut 5 bases from V and 8 bases from J, with 9 bases between. The germline CDR1 and CDR2 sequences are SGHVS and FNYEAQ. The CDR3 sequence is 11 residues long. The rearrangement links TRBV7-6 to TRBJ1-1; the D is unclear. This clonotype was sampled from a woman aged 40 to 50 in good health and CMV-seronegative. Source material: PBMCs. The CDR3 DNA reads TGTGCCAGCAGCCCCGGGGTCGAAGCTTTCTTT. It translates to CASSPGVEAFF.